This passage covers 13 T cell receptor beta chains from one sample sequenced in a study of blood T cells in healthy people across ages (dated by TCRdb to between 2014 and 2017). Libraries came from 5' RACE. Data came from an Illumina HiSeq 2500. A second roughly 6 to 12 cycle PCR used a sample-barcoded 5' primer and a J-beta primer mix. Through fastp at Q25 and MiXCR, TCRdb rebuilt clones from the public reads, retaining in-frame beta chains. Rows are unified per CDR3 protein, each entry keeping the most common DNA and genes. This sample gives approximately 780,000 distinct CDR3 sequences in total; roughly 25% of them show up just once. The ten largest account for 3% of the sample. These records were also assigned to another study, of T cells of mothers and their children.

The sequencing input was blood. The source is a boy aged 10-17 years in good health.

In its sample, this clonotype was seen a few times. Here the CDR3 reads CASSLNVDFPEQYF. In nucleotides, the CDR3 is TGTGCCAGCAGTTTAAACGTCGACTTCCCCGAGCAGTACTTC. The chain combines TRBV27 with TRBJ2-7, with D unresolved. The CDR3 extends over 14 amino acids. Trimming removed 2 bases from V and 6 bases from J, with 14 bases in between. Per the germline V gene, CDR1 is MNHEY and CDR2 is SMNVEV (reference sequence).

The V and J genes are TRBV4-2 and TRBJ2-7, with TRBD1 as a possible D gene (6 bases). The V gene lost 0 bases and the J gene lost 3 bases, with 15 bases spanning the gap. The CDR3 sequence is 16 residues long. Germline CDR1 is LGHNA and CDR2 is YNFKEQ. CDR3 coding DNA: TGTGCCAGCAGCCAAGATCGGGTACAGGGAAGCTACGAGCAGTACTTC. This encodes CASSQDRVQGSYEQYF.

CDR3 DNA sequence: TGTGCCAGCAGTTCCGGGACAGGGGTCAATGAGCAGTTCTTC. It translates to CASSSGTGVNEQFF. V gene TRBV28 combines with J gene TRBJ2-1, with 10 bases aligning to TRBD1. Germline assignment: CDR1 MDHEN and CDR2 SYDVKM. The J segment lost 6 bases and the V segment lost 4 bases, leaving 3 bases of the junction unmatched. CDR3 length: 14 residues.

This sequence joins TRBV20-1 and TRBJ1-6; D not resolved. This CDR3 contains 17 residues. The V end was cut by 2 bases, the J end by 3 bases, with 17 bases between. Germline V gene sequence: CDR1 DFQATT, CDR2 SNEGSKA (reference sequence). The DNA for the CDR3 is TGCAGTGCTAGATTTGTCGGCGGAGGCCTCTATAATTCACCCCTCCACTTT. Encoded protein: CSARFVGGGLYNSPLHF.

The sample holds a few counts of this clonotype. The V gene is TRBV9, the J gene TRBJ1-3, with 7 bases fitting TRBD1. V trimming: 3 bases; J trimming: 0 bases; junction bases outside the gene matches: 3. The CDR3 sequence is 15 residues long. From germline, CDR1 is SGDLS and CDR2 YYNGEE. The CDR3 here is CASSARQGSGNTIYF. CDR3 coding DNA: TGTGCCAGCAGCGCAAGACAGGGCTCTGGAAACACCATATATTTT.

This clonotype showed up many times. This chain uses TRBV10-3 with TRBJ2-3, with no clear D. Germline assignment: CDR1 ENHRY and CDR2 SYGVKD. The CDR3 contains 11 residues. Trimming removed 2 bases at V and 3 bases at J, with 0 bases between. In DNA, the CDR3 is TGTGCCATCAGTGAGACAGATACGCAGTATTTT. Protein product: CAISETDTQYF.

This chain joins TRBV6-5 and TRBJ1-4; no clear D. There are 13 residues in the CDR3. Trimming removed 7 bases from V and 5 bases from J, with 11 bases in between. Per the germline V gene, CDR1 is MNHEY and CDR2 is SVGAGI. This chain's CDR3 is CASKLGGNEKLFF. In nucleotides, the CDR3 is TGTGCCAGCAAATTGGGTGGGAATGAAAAACTGTTTTTT.

The chain employs TRBV30 and TRBJ2-5; D remains ambiguous. The CDR3 has 11 amino acids. Per germline, CDR1 GTSNPN and CDR2 SVGIG (reference sequence). Deletions cut 2 bases from V and 4 bases from J, with 5 bases between. In DNA form, the CDR3 reads TGTGCCTGGAGTCCGGGAGAGACCCAGTACTTC. Translated, it gives CAWSPGETQYF.

The chain is built from TRBV5-1 and TRBJ2-7, with TRBD2 identical over 7 bases. V shed 4 bases, J shed 2 bases, and the junction held 15 bases outside the gene matches. Germline loops: CDR1 SGHRS, CDR2 YFSETQ. CDR3 length: 17 residues. The CDR3 sequence is CASSPAQQRGSPYEQYF. CDR3 coding DNA: TGCGCCAGCAGCCCGGCACAGCAGCGGGGTTCCCCCTACGAGCAGTACTTC. The full variable domain, completed using reference TRBV5-1 and TRBJ2-7, is KAGVTQTPRYLIKTRGQQVTLSCSPISGHRSVSWYQQTPGQGLQFLFEYFSETQRNKGNFPGRFSGRQFSNSRSEMNVSTLELGDSALYLCASSPAQQRGSPYEQYFGPGTRLTVT.

CDR3 coding DNA: TGCAGTGCTAGAGGGGTTAACAGAGAGTTCACTGAAGCTTTCTTT. It translates to CSARGVNREFTEAFF. The chain has TRBV20-1 and TRBJ1-1; D is unclear. Germline V CDR1 and CDR2: DFQATT, SNEGSKA (reference sequence). This CDR3 region has 15 residues. V lost 1 base and J 4 bases, leaving 16 bases between the germline ends.

V gene TRBV20-1 combines with J gene TRBJ1-1; D is unclear. Germline values: CDR1 DFQATT, CDR2 SNEGSKA (reference sequence). V shed 0 bases and J shed 5 bases, with 13 bases lying between them. There are 14 residues in the CDR3. The CDR3 is CSARDMAPGTEAFF. The CDR3, as DNA: TGCAGTGCTAGAGATATGGCGCCGGGAACTGAAGCTTTCTTT.

V and J are TRBV6-5 and TRBJ1-5; D is possibly TRBD1 (5 bases). Looked up from germline, CDR1 is MNHEY and CDR2 is SVGAGI. Trimming cost V 4 bases and J 11 bases, with 21 bases left between them. The CDR3 spans 15 residues. CDR3 DNA sequence: TGTGCCAGCAGTTCACTTCAGGGCGGGACTTTAGCCCAGCATTTT. This sequence encodes CASSSLQGGTLAQHF.

This clonotype was seen a handful of times. The chain combines TRBV29-1 with TRBJ2-3; no reliable D call. Germline V CDR1 and CDR2: SQVTM, ANQGSEA. V was clipped by 7 bases and J by 2 bases, with 13 bases between them. This CDR3 spans 13 amino acids. For the CDR3, the DNA is TGCAGCGCTGAGAGGCAGTTCACAGATACGCAGTATTTT. Translating gives CSAERQFTDTQYF.